This is a list of T cell receptor beta chains from one sample in a study of CD8+ T cells in alopecia areata. Assay: immunoSEQ multiplex PCR; the TCRdb copy retains only in-frame clones and omits some. This table holds about 160,000 clones, around 71% found once. The sequenced sample was CD4+ T cells sorted from blood, obtained at week 4, from a patient treated with tofacitinib. The origin of the receptors is a human donor with alopecia areata. The CDR3 runs from the conserved cysteine through the conserved F or W. D genes are given only for firm matches. Clone size is given for some rows only: seen once, a few or many times, or a class if the clone is expanded.

>TRBV7-9|TRBJ2-5|NA|NA
CASSSEETQYF
TGTGCCAGCAGCTCAGAAGAGACCCAGTACTTC
>TRBV11-2|TRBJ1-1|NA|NA
CASSFSGGYTEAFF
TGTGCCAGCAGCTTTTCTGGGGGATACACTGAAGCTTTCTTT
>TRBV7-9|TRBJ2-2|NA|NA
CASPRGAGELFF
TGTGCCAGCCCGAGAGGGGCCGGGGAGCTGTTTTTT
>TRBV6-5|TRBJ2-3|NA|NA
CASSYQGYTQYF
TGTGCCAGCAGTTACCAGGGTTATACGCAGTATTTT
>TRBV9|TRBJ2-5|TRBD2|NA
CASSDGTSGGLGETQYF
TGTGCCAGCAGCGACGGGACTAGCGGGGGCCTGGGGGAGACCCAGTACTTC
>TRBV30|TRBJ1-2|TRBD1|NA
CAWSSGTGGDGYTF
TGTGCCTGGAGTTCCGGGACAGGGGGCGATGGCTACACCTTC
>TRBV5-1|TRBJ2-5|TRBD1|NA
CASSKTGDETQYF
TGCGCCAGCAGCAAGACAGGGGATGAGACCCAGTACTTC
>TRBV30|TRBJ1-2|NA|once
CAWSVGRYLYGYTF
TGTGCCTGGAGTGTAGGGCGGTATCTCTATGGCTACACCTTC
>TRBV6-6|TRBJ2-5|NA|once
CASRRGGGGQETQYF
TGTGCCAGCAGACGCGGCGGTGGCGGTCAAGAGACCCAGTACTTC
>TRBV29-1|TRBJ1-2|TRBD1|NA
CSVGTGGVIRGYTF
TGCAGCGTTGGGACAGGGGGCGTCATACGGGGCTACACCTTC
>TRBV27|TRBJ2-1|TRBD2|NA
CASTTGWLAVRNEQFF
TGTGCCAGCACCACCGGGTGGCTAGCGGTCCGGAATGAGCAGTTCTTC